This TCR beta chain was sequenced for a study of radiotherapy plus CTLA-4 blockade in lung cancer. The CDR3 consists of 13 residues. The V segment lost 10 bases and the J segment 6 bases; nucleotides outside the gene matches: 5. From germline, CDR1 is ENHRY and CDR2 SYGVKD. Clones were read by immunoSEQ multiplex PCR, and TCRdb kept only the in-frame ones, dropping some. The data show about 87,000 clones, approximately 86% seen once. This clone has only a few counts. V usage is TRBV10-3 and J usage is TRBJ2-2, with 10 bases fitting TRBD2. The starting material was peripheral blood, obtained from a patient treated with radiotherapy plus ipilimumab. The receptor comes from a human donor with non-small cell lung cancer that progressed on radiotherapy plus ipilimumab. CDR3 in amino acids: CATSGTSAGELFF. CDR3 DNA: TGTGCCACGTCCGGGACTAGCGCCGGGGAGCTGTTTTTT.